This T cell receptor (beta chain) was sequenced for a study of blood T cells in healthy people across ages. A second PCR, run for roughly 7 to 12 cycles, used a sample-barcoded 5' primer plus a J-beta primer mix. Each CDR3 protein gets one entry after TCRdb re-called the 5' RACE reads with MiXCR. The sample has around 1,800,000 distinct CDR3 sequences, roughly two fifths seen once. V gave up 5 bases and J gave up 6 bases, with 16 bases separating them. Germline V gene data show CDR1 as DFQATT and CDR2 as SNEGSKA (reference sequence). This CDR3 spans 13 amino acids. The specimen sequenced was blood. This clonotype was sampled from a human donor in good health. V gene TRBV20-1 combines with J gene TRBJ1-2; TRBD1 might be the D (5 bases). Written as DNA, the CDR3 is TGCAGTGCTCCCCGGGGGGAAGAGAATGGCTACACCTTC. This codes for CSAPRGEENGYTF.